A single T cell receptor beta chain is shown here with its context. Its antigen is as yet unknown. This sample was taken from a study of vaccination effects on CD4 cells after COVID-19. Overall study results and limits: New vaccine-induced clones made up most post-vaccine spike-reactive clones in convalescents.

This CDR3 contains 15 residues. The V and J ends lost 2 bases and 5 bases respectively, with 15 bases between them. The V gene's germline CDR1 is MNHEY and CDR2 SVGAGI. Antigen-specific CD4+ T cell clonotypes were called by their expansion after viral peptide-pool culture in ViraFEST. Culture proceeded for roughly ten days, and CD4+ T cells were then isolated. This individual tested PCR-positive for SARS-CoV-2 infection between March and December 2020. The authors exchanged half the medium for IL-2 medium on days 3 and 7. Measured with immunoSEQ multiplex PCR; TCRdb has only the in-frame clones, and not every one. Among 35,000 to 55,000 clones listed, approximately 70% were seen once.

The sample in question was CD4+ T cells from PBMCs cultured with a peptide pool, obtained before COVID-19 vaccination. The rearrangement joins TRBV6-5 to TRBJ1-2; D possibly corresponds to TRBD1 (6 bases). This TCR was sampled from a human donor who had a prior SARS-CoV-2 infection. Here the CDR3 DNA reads TGTGCCAGCAGTTACAGGGTACAGGGTTGGTATGGCTACACCTTC. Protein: CASSYRVQGWYGYTF.